The 28 T cell receptor beta chains below were found in one sample sequenced in a study of memory CD4+ T cells and cytomegalovirus serostatus. TCRdb keeps only in-frame clones here, not all; method: immunoSEQ multiplex PCR. There are over 75,000 clones in the sample; around 80% occur only once, and around 3.6% lies in the top ten. The sort gate was single viable CD3+CD4+CD8-CD45RO+ cells for memory CD4+ T cells. The sample taken for sequencing was memory CD4+ T cells from blood. These receptors all stem from an adult in good health and CMV-seropositive.

This clone was detected only once. The chain employs TRBV19 and TRBJ1-2, with 7 bases matching TRBD1. The CDR3 contains 15 residues. J was trimmed by 6 bases and V by 2 bases; bases with no gene match: 9. In germline, CDR1 is LNHDA, CDR2 SQIVND (reference sequence). CDR3 amino acids: CASSIPQSTGNGYTF. CDR3 sequence (DNA): TGTGCCAGTAGTATACCTCAATCGACAGGGAATGGCTACACCTTC.

V is TRBV7-2 and J is TRBJ2-1; D gene ambiguous. This CDR3 is built from 13 residues. The germline V gene encodes CDR1 SGHTA and CDR2 FQGNSA. Trimming removed 4 bases from V and 8 bases from J, with 12 bases in between. CDR3 nucleotides: TGTGCCAGCAGCTACACTTCGGATTATGAGCAGTTCTTC. Translation: CASSYTSDYEQFF.

The chain recombines TRBV19 with TRBJ2-1; 8 positions agree with TRBD2. With V trimmed by 2 bases and J by 2 bases, 5 bases remained unmatched. CDR3 length: 16 residues. Germline CDR1 and CDR2: LNHDA and SQIVND (reference sequence). Here the CDR3 reads CASSISSGPPYNEQFF. The CDR3 bases are TGTGCCAGTAGTATATCTAGCGGGCCCCCCTACAATGAGCAGTTCTTC.

This chain links TRBV18 with TRBJ2-5; 10 bases map to TRBD2. The V and J ends lost 6 bases and 3 bases, in that order; junction bases with no gene match: 1. Germline CDR1 and CDR2: KGHSH and LQKENI. CDR3 length equals 13 residues. CDR3 region: CASSGLAEETQYF. The CDR3 bases are TGTGCCAGCTCTGGACTAGCGGAAGAGACCCAGTACTTC.

The J gene is TRBJ2-3, the V gene TRBV18; possibly TRBD1 for D (5 bases). Trimming pared 1 base from V and 3 bases from J, leaving 14 bases between. CDR3 length: 16 residues. CDR1 and CDR2 (germline): KGHSH, LQKENI. The CDR3 coding sequence is TGTGCCAGCTCACCACTCCCGGACCAGGGAACAGATACGCAGTATTTT. As protein: CASSPLPDQGTDTQYF.

The chain has TRBV9 and TRBJ2-7; TRBD1 aligns across 11 bases. Losses at the gene ends were 1 base for V and 6 bases for J; bases not matched to a gene: 9. Germline CDR1 reads SGDLS; CDR2 reads YYNGEE. The CDR3 runs 16 residues. Here the CDR3 reads CASSVSGTGGFGEQYF. CDR3 sequence (DNA): TGTGCCAGCAGCGTATCCGGGACAGGGGGTTTCGGCGAGCAGTACTTC.

The chain couples TRBV7-3 to TRBJ2-1; the D is unclear. CDR1 and CDR2 from the germline V gene are SGHTA and FQGTGA. V was clipped by 2 bases and J by 4 bases, with 12 bases between them. The CDR3 is 15 amino acids. The CDR3 sequence is CASSLSGFRYNEQFF. DNA of the CDR3: TGTGCCAGCAGCTTATCTGGTTTCAGGTACAATGAGCAGTTCTTC.

CDR3 DNA sequence: TGTGCCACCAGCTCCTCACCCGGCAGGGTTATTACTGAAGCTTTCTTT. Amino acids: CATSSSPGRVITEAFF. V gene TRBV15 combines with J gene TRBJ1-1; D may be TRBD1 (5 bases). Between the trimmed V and J ends, which lost 5 bases and 5 bases, there was a span of 21 bases. Germline V CDR1 and CDR2: LNHNV, YYDKDF (reference sequence). This CDR3 is built from 16 residues.

The chain uses TRBV5-6 and TRBJ1-5; the D gene is possibly TRBD1 (6 bases). Between the trimmed V and J ends, which lost 5 bases and 9 bases, there was a span of 15 bases. Germline V gene lookup returns CDR1 SGHDT and CDR2 YYEEEE. The CDR3 has 13 amino acids. The CDR3 loop reads CASSQGPEGPQHF. The CDR3 nucleotides read TGTGCCAGCAGTCAGGGGCCGGAGGGGCCCCAGCATTTT.

The chain joins TRBV2 to TRBJ1-1; a weak D match, TRBD1 (5 bases). This CDR3 has 12 amino acids. Looked up from germline, CDR1 is SNHLY and CDR2 is FYNNEI. V lost 5 bases, J lost 4 bases, and 8 bases lay in between. CDR3 residues: CASSQQVTEAFF. CDR3 nucleotide sequence: TGTGCCAGCAGTCAACAGGTCACTGAAGCTTTCTTT.

The chain couples TRBV18 to TRBJ1-5; the D is unclear. Germline loops: CDR1 KGHSH, CDR2 LQKENI. There are 15 residues in the CDR3. Trimming cost V 3 bases and J 3 bases, with 12 bases left between them. CDR3 residues: CASSPSGRSNQPQHF. The CDR3, as DNA: TGTGCCAGCTCACCCAGCGGGCGATCCAATCAGCCCCAGCATTTT.

The V and J genes are TRBV29-1 and TRBJ2-3, with D unclear. Germline CDR1 and CDR2: SQVTM and ANQGSEA. The ends were cut back, 7 bases at V and 2 bases at J, with 19 bases in the middle. The CDR3 sequence is 15 residues long. CDR3 coding DNA: TGCAGCGCCCCCGTGGATGGCGGATACACAGATACGCAGTATTTT. Amino acids: CSAPVDGGYTDTQYF.

This clone was seen a handful of times. The CDR3 region is CASSTQTGGGTEAFF. The CDR3 DNA reads as TGTGCCAGCAGTACCCAAACAGGGGGGGGGACTGAAGCTTTCTTT. This chain joins TRBV6-1 and TRBJ1-1, with 8 bases matching TRBD1. After removal of 5 bases from V and 5 bases from J, the junction contained 10 bases not matched to a gene. From germline, CDR1 is MNHNS and CDR2 SASEGT. The CDR3 loop spans 15 amino acids.

The genes are TRBV10-3 and TRBJ2-5, with a tentative D call TRBD2 (5 bases). V shed 2 bases and J shed 4 bases, with 8 bases lying between them. The CDR3 sequence is 13 residues long. Germline CDR1 ENHRY, CDR2 SYGVKD. The chain's CDR3 is CAISEMRAETQYF. CDR3 nucleotides: TGTGCCATCAGTGAGATGAGGGCAGAGACCCAGTACTTC.

The CDR3 DNA follows: TGCGCCAGCAGCTCGGGACCAAGTCGGAAGGAGACCCAGTACTTC. Encoded protein: CASSSGPSRKETQYF. The gene calls are TRBV5-1 and TRBJ2-5; TRBD1 or TRBD2 may be the D gene (5 bases each). Germline lookup yields CDR1 SGHRS and CDR2 YFSETQ. The germline V and J ends were trimmed by 3 bases and 5 bases, with 17 bases remaining between them. The CDR3 extends over 15 amino acids.

This chain links TRBV28 with TRBJ2-4; 9 bases line up with TRBD1. The germline gives CDR1 MDHEN, CDR2 SYDVKM. J gave up 7 bases and V 6 bases, and 13 bases lay outside the gene matches. The CDR3 extends over 16 amino acids. The CDR3 is CASRAPGQGRLNIQYF. For the CDR3, the DNA is TGTGCCAGCAGAGCTCCGGGACAGGGAAGGTTGAACATTCAGTACTTC.

This chain links TRBV28 with TRBJ2-3; no firm D call. Germline CDR1 reads MDHEN; CDR2 reads SYDVKM. The CDR3 length is 13 residues. Trimming pared 2 bases from V and 1 base from J, leaving 4 bases between. The CDR3 DNA follows: TGTGCCAGCAGTTTAGACGGCACAGATACGCAGTATTTT. Residues: CASSLDGTDTQYF.

This clone was found once. CDR3 nucleotides: TGTGCCAGCAGCGTTGGACAGGGATTGTACAATGAGCAGTTCTTC. This translates into CASSVGQGLYNEQFF. This chain links TRBV9 with TRBJ2-1; 8 nucleotides agree with TRBD1. CDR3 length: 15 residues. Trimming took 2 bases from V and 4 from J; bases not matched to a gene: 5. Germline assignment: CDR1 SGDLS and CDR2 YYNGEE.

This sequence joins TRBV18 and TRBJ2-5; 7 bases are shared with TRBD1. V was clipped by 0 bases and J by 5 bases; unmatched bases: 3. This CDR3 is 14 amino acids long. CDR1 and CDR2 (germline): KGHSH, LQKENI. CDR3 nucleotides: TGTGCCAGCTCACCACCGACAGGGACGGAGACCCAGTACTTC. As protein: CASSPPTGTETQYF.

The rearrangement links TRBV7-9 to TRBJ2-3, with TRBD2 identical over 9 bases. With 1 base clipped from V and 2 bases from J, the junction kept 7 bases outside the gene matches. Germline V gene sequence: CDR1 SEHNR, CDR2 FQNEAQ (reference sequence). CDR3 length: 17 residues. The CDR3 DNA follows: TGTGCCAGCAGCTTAGGTTTAGCGGGAGAAGCCACAGATACGCAGTATTTT. Protein sequence: CASSLGLAGEATDTQYF. The full variable domain, with the rest looked up from reference TRBV7-9 and TRBJ2-3, is DTGVSQNPRHKITKRGQNVTFRCDPISEHNRLYWYRQTLGQGPEFLTYFQNEAQLEKSRLLSDRFSAERPKGSFSTLEIQRTEQGDSAMYLCASSLGLAGEATDTQYFGPGTRLTVL.

The sample holds one count of this clone. J is TRBJ2-6 and V is TRBV28, with a weak D call TRBD1 (5 bases). V dropped 7 bases and J dropped 0 bases, with 13 bases sitting between them. Germline CDR1 MDHEN, CDR2 SYDVKM. The CDR3 consists of 16 residues. The CDR3 DNA reads TGTGCCAGCAACAGGTTTTGGGGCTCTGGGGCCAACGTCCTGACTTTC. It encodes CASNRFWGSGANVLTF.

The chain uses TRBV5-8 and TRBJ2-1; 8 bases fit TRBD2. Germline assignment: CDR1 SGHTS and CDR2 YDEGEE. There are 16 residues in the CDR3. With 0 bases clipped from V and 6 bases from J, the junction kept 8 bases outside the gene matches. The CDR3 coding sequence is TGTGCCAGCAGCTTGGAGGGGGGGACTAGAGGCAATGAGCAGTTCTTC. It yields the protein CASSLEGGTRGNEQFF.

V is TRBV28 and J is TRBJ2-4; 12 bases agree with TRBD2. The CDR3 contains 16 residues. The germline V gene encodes CDR1 MDHEN and CDR2 SYDVKM. V was clipped by 8 bases and J by 4 bases; unmatched bases: 9. CDR3 protein: CASVPAGTSGKNIQYF. CDR3 nucleotide sequence: TGTGCCAGCGTCCCGGCCGGGACTAGCGGGAAAAACATTCAGTACTTC. Drawing the rest from reference TRBV28 and TRBJ2-4, the complete variable domain is DVKVTQSSRYLVKRTGEKVFLECVQDMDHENMFWYRQDPGLGLRLIYFSYDVKMKEKGDIPEGYSVSREKKERFSLILESASTNQTSMYLCASVPAGTSGKNIQYFGAGTRLSVL.

The chain is built from TRBV13 and TRBJ1-1; 7 bases fit TRBD1. Germline CDR1 is PRHDT and CDR2 is FYEKMQ (reference sequence). The CDR3 has 16 amino acids. J lost 1 base, V lost 11 bases, and 16 bases had no gene match. CDR3 DNA sequence: TGTGCCTCCAGCGATGGTAGGGGGCGTGAGAACACTGAAGCTTTCTTT. This codes for CASSDGRGRENTEAFF.

The rearrangement links TRBV7-6 to TRBJ1-4, with a possible D match to TRBD1 (6 bases). Trimming took off 2 bases at V and 5 bases at J, with 18 bases between the two ends. The CDR3 has 17 residues. The germline V gene encodes CDR1 SGHVS and CDR2 FNYEAQ. CDR3 DNA sequence: TGTGCCAGCAGCTTAAGGCCCGGGCAGGGGTTAAATGAAAAACTGTTTTTT. This codes for CASSLRPGQGLNEKLFF.

The chain combines TRBV27 with TRBJ2-6, with D unresolved. The germline V and J ends were trimmed by 11 bases and 1 base, with 18 bases remaining between them. The CDR3 loop spans 16 amino acids. Germline V gene sequence: CDR1 MNHEY, CDR2 SMNVEV (reference sequence). CDR3 in DNA: TGTGCCTCCCGAACGGGCGGAACATCTGGGGCCAACGTCCTGACTTTC. Protein: CASRTGGTSGANVLTF.

This clone was observed a few times. The chain recombines TRBV4-2 with TRBJ1-4; D is possibly TRBD1 (5 bases). Germline lookup yields CDR1 LGHNA and CDR2 YNFKEQ. The CDR3 length is 18 residues. V lost 0 bases and J lost 5, with 19 bases in between. The CDR3 nucleotides read TGTGCCAGCAGCCAAGAGGGGGTTGGAATGGGAGGGAATGAAAAACTGTTTTTT. Amino acids: CASSQEGVGMGGNEKLFF.

This clone has only a few counts. The chain joins TRBV7-9 to TRBJ2-4; the D gene is possibly TRBD2 (5 bases). Germline V lookup: CDR1 SEHNR, CDR2 FQNEAQ (reference sequence). This CDR3 has 11 amino acids. V was shortened by 5 bases and J by 9 bases, with 8 bases between the two germline ends. The chain's CDR3 is CASSSGRIQYF. DNA for the CDR3: TGTGCCAGCAGCAGCGGACGCATTCAGTACTTC.